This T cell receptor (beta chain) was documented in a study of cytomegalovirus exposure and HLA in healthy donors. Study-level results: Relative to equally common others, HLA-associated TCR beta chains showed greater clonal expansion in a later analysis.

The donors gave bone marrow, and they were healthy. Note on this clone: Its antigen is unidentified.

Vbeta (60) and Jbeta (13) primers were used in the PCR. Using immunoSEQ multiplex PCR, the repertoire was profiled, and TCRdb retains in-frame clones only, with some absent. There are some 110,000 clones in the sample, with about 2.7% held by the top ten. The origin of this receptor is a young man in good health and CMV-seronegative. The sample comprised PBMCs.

CDR3 coding DNA: TGTGCCAGCAGCCCGGGACAGCGAACCACTGAAGCTTTCTTT. This encodes CASSPGQRTTEAFF. The genes are TRBV7-2 and TRBJ1-1; 7 positions agree with TRBD1. V trimming: 5 bases; J trimming: 4 bases; junction bases outside the gene matches: 7. This CDR3 region has 14 residues. Per germline, CDR1 SGHTA and CDR2 FQGNSA.